One and the same sample provided the 5 T cell receptor beta chains below, sequenced in a study of post-analysis software for immune sequencing data. Broader study findings: Four or five TRBV segments (TRBV5-6, TRBV5-1 and TRBV20-1 among them) occurred more frequently in patients than in controls.

No antigen has been assigned to these receptors. Unique molecular identifiers had been added to the TCR beta cDNA libraries. TCRdb analysed the PCR reads with MiXCR anew, one entry per CDR3 protein. Of about 800,000 distinct CDR3 sequences listed, around 27% are singletons. The sequenced sample consisted of blood. These receptor sequences come from a girl aged 10-17 years with multiple sclerosis.

This clonotype showed up just a few times. The chain employs TRBV6-2 or TRBV6-3 and TRBJ2-1; 9 bases line up with TRBD1. Germline loops: CDR1 MNHEY, CDR2 SVGEGT. The V segment lost 4 bases and the J segment 12 bases; nucleotides outside the gene matches: 7. The CDR3 has 13 amino acids. In DNA form, the CDR3 reads TGTGCCAGCAGTTCAGACAGGGGGTTACGGCAGTTCTTC. Translated: CASSSDRGLRQFF.

This clonotype was recorded at least ten times. This chain connects TRBV25-1 to TRBJ2-7, with TRBD2 matching 7 bases. The trim removed 5 bases at V and 3 bases at J, leaving 7 bases unmatched. The CDR3 is 14 residues long. CDR1 and CDR2 from the germline V gene are MGHDK and SYGVNS. In DNA, the CDR3 is TGTGCCAGCAGTTCGGAACGGGAGGTCTACGAGCAGTACTTC. Translating it yields CASSSEREVYEQYF.

This chain connects TRBV20-1 to TRBJ2-1; TRBD2 matches at 8 bases. Per the germline V gene, CDR1 is DFQATT and CDR2 is SNEGSKA (reference sequence). The V segment lost 5 bases and the J segment 7 bases; nucleotides outside the gene matches: 13. The CDR3 consists of 15 residues. CDR3 in DNA: TGCAGTGCTCACCAACTAGCGGAAGGGAAGAATGAGCAGTTCTTC. It codes for CSAHQLAEGKNEQFF.

The rearrangement joins TRBV20-1 to TRBJ1-1; D is unclear. CDR1 is DFQATT and CDR2 is SNEGSKA in the germline V gene (reference sequence). Between the trimmed V and J ends, which lost 3 bases and 1 base, there was a span of 6 bases. The CDR3 runs to 12 residues. CDR3 amino acids: CSASGKNTEAFF. DNA for the CDR3: TGCAGTGCTAGCGGGAAGAACACTGAAGCTTTCTTT.

V is TRBV7-9 and J is TRBJ1-3; D perhaps matches TRBD1 (5 bases). V lost 3 bases to trimming and J lost 2 bases, with 11 bases between them. Germline CDR1 and CDR2: SEHNR and FQNEAQ (reference sequence). This CDR3 contains 15 residues. The CDR3 region is CASSLGPGAGNTIYF. The CDR3 nucleotides are TGTGCCAGCAGCTTGGGACCCGGGGCTGGAAACACCATATATTTT.